This is a list of T cell receptor beta chains from one sample in a study of somatic mutations in cytotoxic T cells in rheumatoid arthritis. Measured with immunoSEQ multiplex PCR; TCRdb has only the in-frame clones, and not every one. The table lists about 3,000 clones, 80% to 95% of them singletons. The sequencing input was CD8+ T cells sorted from blood. Source of these receptors: a woman between 18 and 29 years old with rheumatoid arthritis. Each CDR3 is given without its conserved first and last residue. Each record gives: V gene, clone size, J gene, CDR3 protein. Only some rows state a clone size, as once, few, many or a class for expanded clones.

V gene: TRBV5-1
clone size: NA
J gene: TRBJ2-1
CDR3 protein: ASSLLKGTSGLYEQF

V gene: TRBV10-1
clone size: once
J gene: TRBJ1-5
CDR3 protein: ASSESEGGSNQPQH

V gene: TRBV19
clone size: once
J gene: TRBJ2-1
CDR3 protein: ASSEAGGPNEQF

V gene: TRBV6-5
clone size: NA
J gene: TRBJ1-1
CDR3 protein: ASSPGTLRSEAF

V gene: TRBV21-1
clone size: NA
J gene: TRBJ1-2
CDR3 protein: ASSNTRGRMEVDYGYT

V gene: TRBV4-3
clone size: NA
J gene: TRBJ2-3
CDR3 protein: ASSQDILKRDTQY

V gene: TRBV7-9
clone size: once
J gene: TRBJ2-3
CDR3 protein: ASNPPGTDTQY

V gene: TRBV28
clone size: NA
J gene: TRBJ2-1
CDR3 protein: ASGEHGNEQF

V gene: TRBV6-5
clone size: few
J gene: TRBJ2-1
CDR3 protein: ASSPGLAVRNEQF

V gene: TRBV5-6
clone size: NA
J gene: TRBJ1-1
CDR3 protein: ASSGGEALTEAF

V gene: TRBV6-5
clone size: NA
J gene: TRBJ2-7
CDR3 protein: ASSWGQGSYEQY

V gene: TRBV6-4
clone size: NA
J gene: TRBJ2-3
CDR3 protein: ASSSTSGGADTQY

V gene: TRBV21-1
clone size: NA
J gene: TRBJ2-7
CDR3 protein: ASSKVREESREQY

V gene: TRBV4-3
clone size: once
J gene: TRBJ2-7
CDR3 protein: ASSQDSVAPSEQY

V gene: TRBV30
clone size: NA
J gene: TRBJ2-3
CDR3 protein: AWTGFRTDTQY

V gene: TRBV7-9
clone size: NA
J gene: TRBJ1-1
CDR3 protein: ASSLGGGGTEAF